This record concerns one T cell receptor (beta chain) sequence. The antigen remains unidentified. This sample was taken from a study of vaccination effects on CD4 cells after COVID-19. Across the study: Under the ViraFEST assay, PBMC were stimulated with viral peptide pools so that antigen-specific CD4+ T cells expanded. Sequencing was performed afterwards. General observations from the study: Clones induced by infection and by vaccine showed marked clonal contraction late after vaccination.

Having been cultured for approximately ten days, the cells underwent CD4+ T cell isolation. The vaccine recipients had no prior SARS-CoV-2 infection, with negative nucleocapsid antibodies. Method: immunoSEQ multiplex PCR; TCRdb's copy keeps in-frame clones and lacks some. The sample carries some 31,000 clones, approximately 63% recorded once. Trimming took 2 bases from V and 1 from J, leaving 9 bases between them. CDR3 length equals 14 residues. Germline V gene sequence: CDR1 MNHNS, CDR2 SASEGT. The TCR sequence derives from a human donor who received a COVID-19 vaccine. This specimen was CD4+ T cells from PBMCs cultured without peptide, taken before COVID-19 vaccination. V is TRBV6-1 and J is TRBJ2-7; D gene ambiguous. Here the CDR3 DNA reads TGTGCCAGCAGTGAACAGTACAGATCCTACGAGCAGTACTTC. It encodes CASSEQYRSYEQYF.